The clone carrying this T cell receptor beta chain has just a few counts. CDR1 is MDHEN, CDR2 SYDVKM, per germline. The CDR3 runs 13 residues. V dropped 4 bases and J dropped 3; count of bases not matched to a gene: 3. This entry belongs to a study of molecular identifiers for immune sequencing clone quantification. The wider study: Replicate experiments took RNA from around 20,000 or 100,000 naive CD8 cells, divided it five ways and sequenced four.

Listed TCR primers, together with previously described methods, were used for the bulk TCR libraries. TCRdb reanalysed the PCR reads using MiXCR and keeps one entry per CDR3 protein. The data hold just over 40,000 distinct CDR3 sequences, with approximately 25% observed a single time. Source material for naive CD8 libraries was about 17,000 to 1,100,000 sorted cells, with 10%, 30% or 50% RNA. Naive CD8 T cells were sorted, and the gate applied was CD8+CD4-CCR7+CD45RA+. V is TRBV28 and J is TRBJ2-7, with 7 bases that match TRBD2. The origin of this receptor is a human donor in good health. Some libraries in this study had Jurkat cell RNA spiked in. The sequencing input was naive CD8+ T cells from blood, with Jurkat cell RNA spiked in. Subset defined: FACS-sorted CD8+CD4-CCR7+CD45RA+ naive T cells. The CDR3 nucleotides are TGTGCCAGCAGTTCGGGGGGAGACTACGAGCAGTACTTC. Encoded protein: CASSSGGDYEQYF.